The present T cell receptor beta chain was sequenced within a study of cytomegalovirus exposure and HLA in healthy donors. Study-wide results and limits: The authors reported that TCR beta sequences could predict HLA-A and HLA-B alleles. These predictions were accurate for most subjects in the first cohort.

PCR employed 60 Vbeta and 13 Jbeta primers. TCRdb keeps only in-frame clones here, not all; method: immunoSEQ multiplex PCR. The sample has roughly 190,000 clones, over 60% seen once. Comments on this clone: The target antigen is unknown. The identical CDR3 is also encoded by other nucleotide sequences in the sample.

The germline gives CDR1 LGHNA, CDR2 YSLEER. V was clipped by 3 bases and J by 7 bases, with 13 bases between them. The CDR3 totals 14 residues. Sample: PBMCs. The receptor's source is a woman in her thirties or forties in good health and CMV-seronegative. The chain recombines TRBV4-3 with TRBJ2-1; weak D call: TRBD1 (6 bases). For the CDR3, the DNA is TGCGCCAGCAGCCACACTACAGGGACAAATGAGCAGTTCTTC. This translates into CASSHTTGTNEQFF.